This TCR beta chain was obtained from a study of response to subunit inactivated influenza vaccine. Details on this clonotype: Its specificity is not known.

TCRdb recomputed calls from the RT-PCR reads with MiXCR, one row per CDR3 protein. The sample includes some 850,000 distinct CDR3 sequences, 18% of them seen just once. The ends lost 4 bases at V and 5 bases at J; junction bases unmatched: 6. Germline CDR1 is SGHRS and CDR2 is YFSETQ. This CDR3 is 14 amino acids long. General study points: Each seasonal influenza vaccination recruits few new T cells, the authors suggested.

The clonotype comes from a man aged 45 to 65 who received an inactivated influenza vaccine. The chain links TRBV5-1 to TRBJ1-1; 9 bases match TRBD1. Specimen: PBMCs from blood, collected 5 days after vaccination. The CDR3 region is CASSTTGGGTEAFF. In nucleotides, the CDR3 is TGCGCCAGCAGCACCACAGGGGGCGGGACTGAAGCTTTCTTT.